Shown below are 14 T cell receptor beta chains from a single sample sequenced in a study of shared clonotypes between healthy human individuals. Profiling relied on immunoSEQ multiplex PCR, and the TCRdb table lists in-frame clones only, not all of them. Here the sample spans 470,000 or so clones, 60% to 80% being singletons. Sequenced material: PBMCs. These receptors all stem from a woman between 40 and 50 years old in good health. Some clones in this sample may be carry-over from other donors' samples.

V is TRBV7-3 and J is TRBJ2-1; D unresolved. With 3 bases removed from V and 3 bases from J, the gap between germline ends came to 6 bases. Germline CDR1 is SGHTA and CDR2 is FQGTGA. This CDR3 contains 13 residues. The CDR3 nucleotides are TGTGCCAGCAGCTTTACCGACTACAATGAGCAGTTCTTC. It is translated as CASSFTDYNEQFF.

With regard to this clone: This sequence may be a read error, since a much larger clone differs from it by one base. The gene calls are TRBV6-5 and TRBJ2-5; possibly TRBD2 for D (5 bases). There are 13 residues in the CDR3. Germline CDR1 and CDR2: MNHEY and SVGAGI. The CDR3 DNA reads TGTGCCAGCACTCCGGGATACCGAGAGGCCCAGTACTTC. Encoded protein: CASTPGYREAQYF.

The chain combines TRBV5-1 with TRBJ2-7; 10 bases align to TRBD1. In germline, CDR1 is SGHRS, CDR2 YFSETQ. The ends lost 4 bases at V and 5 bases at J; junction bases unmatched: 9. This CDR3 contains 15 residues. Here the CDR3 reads CASSEGQGISDEQYF. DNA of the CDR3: TGCGCCAGCAGCGAGGGACAGGGGATTTCGGACGAGCAGTACTTC.

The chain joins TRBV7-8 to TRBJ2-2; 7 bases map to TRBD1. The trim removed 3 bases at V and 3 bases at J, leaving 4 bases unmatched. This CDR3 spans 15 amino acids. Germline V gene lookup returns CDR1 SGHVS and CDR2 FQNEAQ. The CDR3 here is CASSFDRVHTGELFF. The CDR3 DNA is TGTGCCAGCAGCTTCGACAGGGTTCACACCGGGGAGCTGTTTTTT. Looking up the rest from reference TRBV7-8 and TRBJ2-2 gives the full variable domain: GAGVSQSPRYKVAKRGQDVALRCDPISGHVSLFWYQQALGQGPEFLTYFQNEAQLDKSGLPSDRFFAERPEGSVSTLKIQRTQQEDSAVYLCASSFDRVHTGELFFGEGSRLTVL.

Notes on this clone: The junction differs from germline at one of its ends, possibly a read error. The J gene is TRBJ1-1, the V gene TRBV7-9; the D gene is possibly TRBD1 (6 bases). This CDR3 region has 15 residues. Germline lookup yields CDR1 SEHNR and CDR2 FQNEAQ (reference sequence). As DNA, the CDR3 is TGCGCCAGCAGCCAAGGGAGACAGGAGAACACTGAAGCTTTCTTT. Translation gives CASSQGRQENTEAFF. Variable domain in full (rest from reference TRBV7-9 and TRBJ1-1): DTGVSQNPRHKITKRGQNVTFRCDPISEHNRLYWYRQTLGQGPEFLTYFQNEAQLEKSRLLSDRFSAERPKGSFSTLEIQRTEQGDSAMYLCASSQGRQENTEAFFGQGTRLTVV.

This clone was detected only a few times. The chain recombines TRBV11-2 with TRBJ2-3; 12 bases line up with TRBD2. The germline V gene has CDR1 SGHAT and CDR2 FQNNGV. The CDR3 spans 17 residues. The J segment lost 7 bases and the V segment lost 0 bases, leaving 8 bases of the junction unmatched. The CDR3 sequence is CASSLERRTSGRNTQYF. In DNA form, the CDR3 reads TGTGCCAGCAGCTTAGAGAGGAGAACTAGCGGGAGGAATACGCAGTATTTT. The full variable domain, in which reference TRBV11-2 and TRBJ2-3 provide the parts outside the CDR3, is EAGVAQSPRYKIIEKRQSVAFWCNPISGHATLYWYQQILGQGPKLLIQFQNNGVVDDSQLPKDRFSAERLKGVDSTLKIQPAKLEDSAVYLCASSLERRTSGRNTQYFGPGTRLTVL.

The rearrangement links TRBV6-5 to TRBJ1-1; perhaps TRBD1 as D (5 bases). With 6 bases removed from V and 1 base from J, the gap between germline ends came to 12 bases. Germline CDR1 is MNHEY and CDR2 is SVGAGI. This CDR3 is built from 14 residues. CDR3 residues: CASSMTEGNTEAFF. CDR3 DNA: TGTGCCAGCAGCATGACAGAAGGGAACACTGAAGCTTTCTTT.

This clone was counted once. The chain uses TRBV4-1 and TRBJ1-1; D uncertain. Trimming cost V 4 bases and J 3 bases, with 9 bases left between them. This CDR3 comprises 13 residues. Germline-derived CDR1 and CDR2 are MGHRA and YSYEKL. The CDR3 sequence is CASSPHGDTEAFF. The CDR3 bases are TGCGCCAGCAGCCCCCATGGGGACACTGAAGCTTTCTTT.

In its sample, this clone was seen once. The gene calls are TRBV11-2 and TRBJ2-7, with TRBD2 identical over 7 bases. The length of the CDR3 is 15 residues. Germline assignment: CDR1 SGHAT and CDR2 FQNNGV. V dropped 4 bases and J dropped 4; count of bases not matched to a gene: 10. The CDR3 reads CASSWGRGISYEQYF. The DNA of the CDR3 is TGTGCCAGCAGCTGGGGGAGGGGCATCTCGTACGAGCAGTACTTC.

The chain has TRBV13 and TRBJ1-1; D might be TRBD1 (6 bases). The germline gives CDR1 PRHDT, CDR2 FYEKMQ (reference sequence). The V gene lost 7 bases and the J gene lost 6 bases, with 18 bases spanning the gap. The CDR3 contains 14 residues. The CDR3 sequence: CASTLGGRGAEAFF. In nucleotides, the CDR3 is TGTGCCAGCACCCTAGGGGGGCGTGGCGCTGAAGCTTTCTTT.

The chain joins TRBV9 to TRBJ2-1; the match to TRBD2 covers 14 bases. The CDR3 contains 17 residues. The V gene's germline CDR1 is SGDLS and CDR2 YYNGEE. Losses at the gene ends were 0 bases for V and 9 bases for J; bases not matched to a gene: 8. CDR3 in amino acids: CASSVAGLAGESGEQFF. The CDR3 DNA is TGTGCCAGCAGCGTAGCGGGACTAGCGGGAGAGAGTGGTGAGCAGTTCTTC.

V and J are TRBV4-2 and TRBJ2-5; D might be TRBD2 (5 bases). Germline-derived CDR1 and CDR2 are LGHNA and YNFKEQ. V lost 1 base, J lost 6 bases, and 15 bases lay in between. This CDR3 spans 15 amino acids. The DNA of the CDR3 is TGTGCCAGCAGCCAAGGAGATAGCGATTATAAGACCCAGTACTTC. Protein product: CASSQGDSDYKTQYF.

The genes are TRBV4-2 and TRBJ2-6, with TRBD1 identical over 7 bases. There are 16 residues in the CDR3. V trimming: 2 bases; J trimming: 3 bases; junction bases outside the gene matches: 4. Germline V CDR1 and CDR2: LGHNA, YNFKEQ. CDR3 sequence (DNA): TGTGCCAGCAGCCAATTAACAGGGGTTGGGGCCAACGTCCTGACTTTC. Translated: CASSQLTGVGANVLTF.

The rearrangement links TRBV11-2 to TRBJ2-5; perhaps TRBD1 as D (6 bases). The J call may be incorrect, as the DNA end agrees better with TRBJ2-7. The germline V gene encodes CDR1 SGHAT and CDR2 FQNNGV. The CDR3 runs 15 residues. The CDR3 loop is CASSLAPAQGYEQYF. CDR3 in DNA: TGTGCCAGCAGCTTAGCGCCAGCACAGGGTTACGAGCAGTACTTC.